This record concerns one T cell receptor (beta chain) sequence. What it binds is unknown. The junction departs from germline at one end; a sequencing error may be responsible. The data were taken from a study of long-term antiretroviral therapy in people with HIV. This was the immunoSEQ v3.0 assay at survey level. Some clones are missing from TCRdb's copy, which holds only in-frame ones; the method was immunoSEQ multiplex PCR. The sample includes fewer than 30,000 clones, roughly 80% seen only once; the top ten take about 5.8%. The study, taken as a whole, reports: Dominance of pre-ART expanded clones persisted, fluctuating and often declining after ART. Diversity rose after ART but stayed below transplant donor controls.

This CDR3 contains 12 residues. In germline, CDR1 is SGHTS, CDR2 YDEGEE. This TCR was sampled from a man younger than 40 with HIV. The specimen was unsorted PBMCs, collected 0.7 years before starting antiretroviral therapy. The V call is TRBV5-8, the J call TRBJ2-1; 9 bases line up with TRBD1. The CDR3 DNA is TGTGCCAGCAGCTTGGGTCGGGACAGGGCAGTCTTC. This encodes CASSLGRDRAVF.